The entry that follows covers one T cell receptor (beta chain) sequence. The entry originates in a study of shared clonotypes between healthy human individuals. The germline V gene encodes CDR1 SGHNT and CDR2 YYREEE (reference sequence). Trimming left V 2 bases short and J 4 bases short, with 18 bases between. The CDR3 runs to 16 residues. Here immunoSEQ multiplex PCR was the method, and the copy in TCRdb shows in-frame clones only, minus some. The sample yields approximately 620,000 clones, almost 97% seen once. The specimen was naive CD4+ T cells sorted from blood. Specified subset: CD45RA+ positively selected. V is TRBV5-4 and J is TRBJ2-5; D is possibly TRBD2 (7 bases). This clonotype was sampled from a young woman in good health. The CDR3 coding sequence is TGTGCCAGCAGCTTCGGGGCGGGAGAGGGGGGAGAGACCCAGTACTTC. Translated: CASSFGAGEGGETQYF.